The entry that follows covers one T cell receptor (beta chain) sequence. Its cognate antigen has yet to be identified. Base quality data are lacking; no much larger clone is found one base away. Trimming accounts for 4 bases at V and 3 bases at J, while the number of junction bases matched to no gene is 9. CDR1 and CDR2 (MDHEN, SYDVKM) derive from the germline V gene. The cysteine opens and the phenylalanine closes a CDR3 of 16 amino acids. The kept DNA is CDR3 alone, 48 bases in frame from the first base. This entry is derived from a study of T cell repertoires in cytomegalovirus infection (dated by TCRdb to the late 2010s). For the study in its entirety: The HLA type of each donor mattered for the analysis, because public TCR beta signatures pointed to carriage of CMV infection along with the matching HLA type.

General study outcomes and caveats: In both this cohort and an independent roughly 400-donor cohort, the cumulative frequency of public TCR beta family members distinguished carriers of CMV infection plus the relevant HLA type. The ex vivo response was dominated by HLA-C-restricted CMV-specific TCR beta clonotypes, which also provided the single most frequent clonotype in two of eight donors.

Reads for this sample came from an Illumina HiSeq 1500. TCRdb reanalyzed the raw reads on its own, using fastp at Q25 for trimming and MiXCR for clone calling, and kept in-frame beta chains. Records with the same CDR3 protein are collapsed into one entry carrying the most frequent genes and DNA. The sample has 500,000 or so distinct CDR3 sequences on record, 15% to 20% of them singletons. The ten largest clones add up to under 30% of the sample. The receptor comes from a human donor in good health (CMV status not recorded). Some clones in this sample may be carry-over from other donors' samples. Sequenced: CD8+ T cells from PBMCs. The sequence is built from TRBV28 and TRBJ2-7; TRBD2 agrees with 10 junctional bases. Here the CDR3 is given as CASSSPSGRALYEQYF. The sequenced DNA: TGTGCCAGCAGTTCACCTAGCGGGAGAGCCCTCTACGAGCAGTACTTC.